This T cell receptor (beta chain) was obtained from a study of blood T cell repertoires in COVID-19. The overall study: The United States, Italy and Spain were the sources of the acute and convalescent COVID-19 samples. Sample material is recorded as cDNA or gDNA derived from T cells, B-cell-depleted T cells, or PBMCs.

TCRdb's copy holds only in-frame clones and misses some; the assay was immunoSEQ multiplex PCR. The sample includes 170,000 or so clones, around 80% of them seen just once. V lost 0 bases, J lost 0 bases, and 8 bases lay in between. The CDR3 covers 16 residues. Germline-derived CDR1 and CDR2 are MGHRA and YSYEKL. The chain recombines TRBV4-1 with TRBJ1-4, with D unresolved. Sequencing input: peripheral blood. This clonotype originated in a woman in her sixties or seventies with acute or convalescent COVID-19. The DNA of the CDR3 is TGCGCCAGCAGCCAAGATGGGCTGGCAACTAATGAAAAACTGTTTTTT. Its protein product is CASSQDGLATNEKLFF.